These T cell receptor beta chains were read from a single sample in a study of blood T cells in healthy people across ages. TCRdb re-derived calls from the 5' RACE reads in MiXCR, one entry per CDR3 protein. The sample comprises about 1.6 million distinct CDR3 sequences, 30% to 40% of which are singletons, and approximately 10% rests with the top ten. The sequencing input was blood. Every receptor here comes from a woman in her 30s in good health. Each CDR3 is given with its conserved first and last residue. D genes are given only for firm matches. Only part of the rows carry a size: once, few, many, or a class if the clone is expanded.

cdr3_length clone_size j_call v_call d_call cdr3_nt cdr3_aa
11 few TRBJ2-1 TRBV6-2/TRBV6-3 - TGTGCCAGCAGGTTTCGGGGTGAGCAGTTCTTC CASRFRGEQFF
16 few TRBJ2-5 TRBV5-6 - TGTGCCAGCAGCTACACCGGTCCCTTGACGGTAGAGACCCAGTACTTC CASSYTGPLTVETQYF
15 - TRBJ2-1 TRBV12-3/TRBV12-4 TRBD2 TGTGCCAGCAGTCCCCTGGGGAGGGCCTACAATGAGCAGTTCTTC CASSPLGRAYNEQFF
15 - TRBJ1-4 TRBV4-2 TRBD1 TGTGCCAGCCGCTCAGGGGGTGTAACTAATGAAAAACTGTTTTTT CASRSGGVTNEKLFF
13 - TRBJ1-2 TRBV6-1 - TGTGCCAGCAGTGAACGAAACTACTATGGCTACACCTTC CASSERNYYGYTF
14 few TRBJ2-1 TRBV5-1 TRBD1 TGCGCCAGCAGCGCCAGGACAGGACACAATGAGCAGTTCTTC CASSARTGHNEQFF
15 - TRBJ2-6 TRBV15 - TGTGCCACCAGCAGGACAGCCACTGGGGCCAACGTCCTGACTTTC CATSRTATGANVLTF
13 - TRBJ2-1 TRBV27 - TGTGCCACTGAGGGGAGCTCCTACAATGAGCAGTTCTTC CATEGSSYNEQFF
16 - TRBJ1-6 TRBV20-1 TRBD1 TGCAGTGCTAGAGATGTGAACAGGGGAGATAATTCACCCCGCCACTTT CSARDVNRGDNSPRHF
13 few TRBJ2-1 TRBV2 - TGTGCCAGCGGCGAGAACAGGGCAGGGGAGCAGTTCTTC CASGENRAGEQFF
13 - TRBJ2-5 TRBV3-1 TRBD2 TGTGCCAGCAGCTTGGGACTAACGGGGACCCAGTACTTC CASSLGLTGTQYF
19 - TRBJ1-2 TRBV5-1 - TGCGCCAGCAGCTTGGTCATGAGCTGGGCCGGGAGAACTAACTATGGCTACACCTTC CASSLVMSWAGRTNYGYTF
17 - TRBJ1-1 TRBV20-1 - TGCAGTGCTCTCATCACCGGGTTACCCAACTTGTACCCTGAAGCTTTCTTT CSALITGLPNLYPEAFF
14 few TRBJ2-3 TRBV7-2 - TGTGCCAGCAAGCAGGCCCTGGGCACAGATACGCAGTATTTT CASKQALGTDTQYF
14 - TRBJ1-6 TRBV7-2 - TGTGCCAGCAGCTTTGGCCTCTCTAATTCACCCCTCCACTTT CASSFGLSNSPLHF
17 - TRBJ1-2 TRBV14 - TGTGCCAGCAGCTCTAACCCTCCCCCGTCTTTACTCTATGGCTACACCTTC CASSSNPPPSLLYGYTF